This T cell receptor beta chain was captured in a study of T cells expressing NK-cell markers. CDR3 size: 14 residues. TCRdb reanalyzed the 5' RACE reads, giving one entry per CDR3 protein sequence and no DNA. This specimen shows roughly 120,000 distinct CDR3 sequences; the ten leading clones hold less than 20%. The J gene is TRBJ2-1, the V gene TRBV21-1; the TCRdb D gene call, TRBD1, has no DNA to confirm it. TRBV21-1 counts as a pseudogene. This TCR derives from a woman between 18 and 69 years old in good health. The source material was blood T cells: a sorted CD56 or NKG2C T cell subset, CD4+ or CD8+ T cells, or bulk PBMC T cells (not recorded which). The CDR3 sequence is CASSIGGAVNEQFF.